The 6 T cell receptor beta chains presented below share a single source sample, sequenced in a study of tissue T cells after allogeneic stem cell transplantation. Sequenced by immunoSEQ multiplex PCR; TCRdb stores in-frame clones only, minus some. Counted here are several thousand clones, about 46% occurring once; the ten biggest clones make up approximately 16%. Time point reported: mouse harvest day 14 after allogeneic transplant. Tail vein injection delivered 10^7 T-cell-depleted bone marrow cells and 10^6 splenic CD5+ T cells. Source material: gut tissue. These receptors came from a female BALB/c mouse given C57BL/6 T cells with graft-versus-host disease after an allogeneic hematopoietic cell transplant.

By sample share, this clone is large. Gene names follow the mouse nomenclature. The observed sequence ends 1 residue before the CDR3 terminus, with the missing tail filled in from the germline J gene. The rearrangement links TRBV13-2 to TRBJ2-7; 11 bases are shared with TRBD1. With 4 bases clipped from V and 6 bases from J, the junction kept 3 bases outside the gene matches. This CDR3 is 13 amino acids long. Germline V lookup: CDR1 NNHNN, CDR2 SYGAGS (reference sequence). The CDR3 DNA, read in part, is TGTGCCAGCGGTTGGGACAGGGGGGGTGAACAGTAC. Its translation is CASGWDRGGEQY. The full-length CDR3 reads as CASGWDRGGEQYF.

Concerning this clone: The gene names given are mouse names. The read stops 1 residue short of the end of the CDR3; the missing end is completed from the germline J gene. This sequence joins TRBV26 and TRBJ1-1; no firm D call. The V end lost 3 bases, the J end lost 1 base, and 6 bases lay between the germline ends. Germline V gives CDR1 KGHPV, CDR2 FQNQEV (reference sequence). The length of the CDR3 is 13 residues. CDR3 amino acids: CASSLGENTEVFF. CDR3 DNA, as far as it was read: TGTGCCAGCAGTCTCGGGGAAAACACAGAAGTCTTC.

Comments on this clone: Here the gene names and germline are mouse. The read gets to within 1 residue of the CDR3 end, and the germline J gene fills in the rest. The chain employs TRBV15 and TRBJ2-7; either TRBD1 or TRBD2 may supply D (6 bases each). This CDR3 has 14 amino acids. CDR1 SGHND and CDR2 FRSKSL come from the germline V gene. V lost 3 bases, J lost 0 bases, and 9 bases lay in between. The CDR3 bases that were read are TGTGCCAGCAGTTTGGGGGCGAGCTCCTATGAACAGTAC. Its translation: CASSLGASSYEQY. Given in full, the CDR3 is CASSLGASSYEQYF.

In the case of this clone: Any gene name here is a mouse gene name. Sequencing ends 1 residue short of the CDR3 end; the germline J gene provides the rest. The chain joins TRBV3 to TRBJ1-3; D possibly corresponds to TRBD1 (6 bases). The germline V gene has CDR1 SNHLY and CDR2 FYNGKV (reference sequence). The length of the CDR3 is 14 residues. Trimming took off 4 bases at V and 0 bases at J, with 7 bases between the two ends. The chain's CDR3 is CASSSQGSGNTLYF. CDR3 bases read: TGTGCCAGCAGCTCACAGGGTTCTGGAAATACGCTCTAT.

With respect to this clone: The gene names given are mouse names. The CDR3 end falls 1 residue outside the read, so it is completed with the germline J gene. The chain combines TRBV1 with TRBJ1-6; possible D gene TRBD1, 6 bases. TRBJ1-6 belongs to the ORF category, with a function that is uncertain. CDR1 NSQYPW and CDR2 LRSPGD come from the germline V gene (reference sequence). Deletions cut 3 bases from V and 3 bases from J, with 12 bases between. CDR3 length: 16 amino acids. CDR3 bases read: TGCACCTGCAGTGCGCCGGGACAAATCTATAATTCGCCCCTCTAC. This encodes CTCSAPGQIYNSPLY. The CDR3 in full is CTCSAPGQIYNSPLYF.

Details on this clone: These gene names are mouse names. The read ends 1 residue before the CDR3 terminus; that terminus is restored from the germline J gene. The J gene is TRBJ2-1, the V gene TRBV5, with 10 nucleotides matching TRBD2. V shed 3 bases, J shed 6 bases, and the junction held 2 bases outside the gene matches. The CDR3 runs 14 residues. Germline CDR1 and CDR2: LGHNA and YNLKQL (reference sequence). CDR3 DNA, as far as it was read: TGTGCCAGCAGCCAGAACTGGGGGGGTGCTGAGCAGTTC. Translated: CASSQNWGGAEQF. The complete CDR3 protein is CASSQNWGGAEQFF.